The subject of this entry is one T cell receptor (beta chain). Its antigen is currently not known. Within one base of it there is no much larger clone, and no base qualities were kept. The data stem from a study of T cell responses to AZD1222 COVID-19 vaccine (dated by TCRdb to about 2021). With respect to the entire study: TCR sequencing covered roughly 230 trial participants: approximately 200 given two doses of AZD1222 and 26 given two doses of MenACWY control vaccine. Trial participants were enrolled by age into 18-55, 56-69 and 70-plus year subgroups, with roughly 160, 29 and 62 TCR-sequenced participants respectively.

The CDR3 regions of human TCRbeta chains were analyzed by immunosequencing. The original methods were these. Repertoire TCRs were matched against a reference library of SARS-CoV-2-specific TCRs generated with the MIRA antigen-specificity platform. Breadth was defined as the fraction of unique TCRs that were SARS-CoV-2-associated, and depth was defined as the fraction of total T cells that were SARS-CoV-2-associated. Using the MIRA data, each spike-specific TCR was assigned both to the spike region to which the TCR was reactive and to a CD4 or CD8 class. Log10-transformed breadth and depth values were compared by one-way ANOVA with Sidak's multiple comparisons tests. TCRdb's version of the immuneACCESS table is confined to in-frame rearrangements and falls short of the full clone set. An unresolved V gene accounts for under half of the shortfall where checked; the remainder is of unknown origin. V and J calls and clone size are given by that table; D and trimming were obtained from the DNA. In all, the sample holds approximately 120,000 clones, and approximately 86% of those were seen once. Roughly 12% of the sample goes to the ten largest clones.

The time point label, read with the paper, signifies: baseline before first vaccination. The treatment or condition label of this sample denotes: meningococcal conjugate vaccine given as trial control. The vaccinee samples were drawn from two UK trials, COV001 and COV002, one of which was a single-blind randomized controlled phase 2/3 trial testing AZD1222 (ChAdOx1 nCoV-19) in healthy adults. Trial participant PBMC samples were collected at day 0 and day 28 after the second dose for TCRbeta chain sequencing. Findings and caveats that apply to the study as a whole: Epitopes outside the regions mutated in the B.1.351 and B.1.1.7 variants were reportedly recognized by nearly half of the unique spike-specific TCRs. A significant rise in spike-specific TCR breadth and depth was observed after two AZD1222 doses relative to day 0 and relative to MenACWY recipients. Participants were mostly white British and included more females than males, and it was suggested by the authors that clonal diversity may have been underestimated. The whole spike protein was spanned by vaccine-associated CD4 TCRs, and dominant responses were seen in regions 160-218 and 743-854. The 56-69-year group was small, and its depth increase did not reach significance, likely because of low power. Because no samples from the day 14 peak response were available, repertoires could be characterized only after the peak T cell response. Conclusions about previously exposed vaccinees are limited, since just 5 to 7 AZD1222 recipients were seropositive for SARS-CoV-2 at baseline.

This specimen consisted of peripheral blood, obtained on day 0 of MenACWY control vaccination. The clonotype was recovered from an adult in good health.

The bases read TGTGCCAGCAGTTTTACGCGGGGCGAGCAGTACTTC. Its translation is CASSFTRGEQYF. The sequence joins TRBV12-3 or TRBV12-4 to TRBJ2-7; TRBD2 is a weak D gene call, 6 bases matching. The trim is 3 bases for V and 6 bases for J, with a gap of 9 bases between the germline ends. Its CDR3 holds 12 amino acids, cysteine through phenylalanine. Only the CDR3 part of the read is kept: 36 bases, read in frame from the first base.